The clone carrying this T cell receptor (beta chain) was recorded a few times. Its antigen is currently unknown. Sequencing was performed with immunoSEQ multiplex PCR; in TCRdb, only in-frame clones are kept and a portion is missing. The repertoire holds some 110,000 clones, with about nine tenths as singletons. V was shortened by 2 bases and J by 8 bases, with 10 bases between the two germline ends. CDR3 length equals 13 residues. In germline, CDR1 is MDHEN, CDR2 SYDVKM. The source of the sample is a study of cytomegalovirus exposure and HLA in healthy donors. Study-wide background: The roughly 130 validation repertoires, a later analysis reported, used the same platform as the roughly 660 repertoires from the first cohort.

Study-level results: High specificity and sensitivity for cytomegalovirus status were reported for the classifier. Researchers counted around 170 TCR beta chains as cytomegalovirus-associated.

Material: PBMCs. The V gene is TRBV28, the J gene TRBJ1-5; no reliable D call. This TCR was recovered from a man younger than 35 in good health and CMV-seronegative. CDR3 sequence reads: CASSLIGQEPQHF. The CDR3 coding sequence is TGTGCCAGCAGTTTAATTGGGCAGGAGCCCCAGCATTTT.